The sequence of this T cell receptor (beta chain) was determined in a study of metastatic and nonmetastatic thyroid tumors. Prior to thyroid surgery, none of the patients had received any treatment. Through MiXCR, TCRdb re-clonotyped the PCR reads. The sample holds more than 15,000 clones, roughly 32% seen once. J was trimmed by 0 bases and V by 3 bases; bases with no gene match: 19. The CDR3 sequence is 22 residues long. Per the germline V gene, CDR1 is LGHDT and CDR2 is YNNKEL (reference sequence). Sequenced material: tumor tissue. The receptor was derived from a female donor with papillary thyroid cancer or a benign thyroid nodule (not recorded which). Some clones in this sample may be carry-over from other donors' samples. The V call is TRBV3-1, the J call TRBJ2-5; 13 bases agree with TRBD2. The CDR3 is CASSHSPGRLAGGPPYQETQYF. The CDR3 DNA reads as TGTGCCAGCAGCCACTCCCCAGGTAGACTAGCGGGAGGCCCCCCGTACCAAGAGACCCAGTACTTC.